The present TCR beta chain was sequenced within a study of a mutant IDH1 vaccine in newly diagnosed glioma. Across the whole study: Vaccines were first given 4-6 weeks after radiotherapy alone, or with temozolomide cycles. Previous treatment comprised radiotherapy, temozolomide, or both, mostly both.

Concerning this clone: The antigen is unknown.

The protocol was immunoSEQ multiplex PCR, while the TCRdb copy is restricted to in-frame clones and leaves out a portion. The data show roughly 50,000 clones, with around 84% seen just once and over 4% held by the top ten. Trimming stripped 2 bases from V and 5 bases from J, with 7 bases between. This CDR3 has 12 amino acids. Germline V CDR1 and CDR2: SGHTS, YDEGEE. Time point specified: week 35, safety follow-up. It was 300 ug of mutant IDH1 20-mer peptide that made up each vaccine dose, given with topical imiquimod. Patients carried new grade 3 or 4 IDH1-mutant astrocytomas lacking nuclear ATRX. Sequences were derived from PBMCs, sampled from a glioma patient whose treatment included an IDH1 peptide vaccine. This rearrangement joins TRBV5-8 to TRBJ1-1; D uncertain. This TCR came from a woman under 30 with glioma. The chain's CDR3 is CASSLPETEAFF. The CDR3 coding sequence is TGTGCCAGCAGCTTACCCGAAACTGAAGCTTTCTTT. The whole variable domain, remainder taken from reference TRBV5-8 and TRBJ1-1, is EAGVTQSPTHLIKTRGQQATLRCSPISGHTSVYWYQQALGLGLQFLLWYDEGEERNRGNFPPRFSGRQFPNYSSELNVNALELEDSALYLCASSLPETEAFFGQGTRLTVV.